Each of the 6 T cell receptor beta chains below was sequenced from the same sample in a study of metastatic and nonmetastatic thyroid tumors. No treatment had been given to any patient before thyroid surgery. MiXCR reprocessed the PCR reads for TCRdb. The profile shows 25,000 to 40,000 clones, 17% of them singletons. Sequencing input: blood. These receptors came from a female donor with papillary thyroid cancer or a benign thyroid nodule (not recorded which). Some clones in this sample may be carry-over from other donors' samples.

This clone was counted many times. CDR3 nucleotides: TGTGCCAGCAGCCCCTCGACAGGGGCCTACGAGCAGTACTTC. Translation gives CASSPSTGAYEQYF. This chain uses TRBV16 with TRBJ2-7; TRBD1 matches at 8 bases. CDR3 length: 14 residues. V was clipped by 4 bases and J by 2 bases; unmatched bases: 4. Germline V CDR1 and CDR2: KGHSY, FQNENV. Looking up the rest from reference TRBV16 and TRBJ2-7 gives the full variable domain: GEEVAQTPKHLVRGEGQKAKLYCAPIKGHSYVFWYQQVLKNEFKFLISFQNENVFDETGMPKERFSAKCLPNSPCSLEIQATKLEDSAVYFCASSPSTGAYEQYFGPGTRLTVT.

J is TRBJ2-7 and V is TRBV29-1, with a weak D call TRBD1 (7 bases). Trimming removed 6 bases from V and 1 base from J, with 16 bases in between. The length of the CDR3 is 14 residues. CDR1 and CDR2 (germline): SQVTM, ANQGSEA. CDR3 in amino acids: CSVGGGGTSYEQYF. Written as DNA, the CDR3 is TGCAGCGTCGGCGGAGGGGGCACATCCTACGAGCAGTACTTC.

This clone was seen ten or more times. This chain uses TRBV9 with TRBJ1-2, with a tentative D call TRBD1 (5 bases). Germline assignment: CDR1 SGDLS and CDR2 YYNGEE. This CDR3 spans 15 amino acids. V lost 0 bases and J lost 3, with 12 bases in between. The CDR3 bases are TGTGCCAGCAGCGTAGTCCCCGACAGCCACTATGGCTACACCTTC. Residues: CASSVVPDSHYGYTF.

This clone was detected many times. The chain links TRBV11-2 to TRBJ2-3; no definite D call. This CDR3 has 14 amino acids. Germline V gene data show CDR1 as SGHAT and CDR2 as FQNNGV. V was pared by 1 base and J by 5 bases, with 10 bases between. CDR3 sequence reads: CASSLGGDLDTQYF. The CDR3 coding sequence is TGTGCCAGCAGCTTAGGTGGCGACCTAGATACGCAGTATTTT.

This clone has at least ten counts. The CDR3: CASSEFGGDYTEAFF. CDR3 nucleotides: TGTGCCAGCAGTGAATTCGGGGGCGATTACACTGAAGCTTTCTTT. The chain carries TRBV6-1 and TRBJ1-1; D might be TRBD1 (6 bases). Germline CDR1 MNHNS, CDR2 SASEGT. V gave up 2 bases and J gave up 3 bases, with 13 bases separating them. The length of the CDR3 is 15 residues.

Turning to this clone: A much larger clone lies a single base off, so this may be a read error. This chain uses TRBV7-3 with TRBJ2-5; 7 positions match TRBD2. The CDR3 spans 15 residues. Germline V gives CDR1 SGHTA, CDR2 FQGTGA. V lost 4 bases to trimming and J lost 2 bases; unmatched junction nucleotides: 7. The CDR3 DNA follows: TGTGCCAGCAGCTCCGGACGGGGGGTTCAAGAGACCCAGTACTTC. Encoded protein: CASSSGRGVQETQYF.